Here is one T cell receptor (beta chain) with its context. It was across several immunoSEQ plates that each subset's genomic DNA was evenly split. Authors' methods: Junction-only sequences without quality scores came from ImmunoSEQ, so filtering differed. Sequencing was performed with immunoSEQ multiplex PCR; in TCRdb, only in-frame clones are kept and a portion is missing. That table is the source of V, J and clone size, and D and trimming were worked out from the DNA. In the table there are some 1.4 million clones, around 97% of which are singletons. Every contributor of samples was a Caucasian grown-up residing in Nashville, Tennessee. This entry belongs to a study of shared clonotypes between healthy human individuals. Germline V lookup: CDR1 SEHNR, CDR2 FQNEAQ (reference sequence). The V end was cut by 5 bases, the J end by 2 bases, with 15 bases between. The CDR3 loop spans 15 amino acids.

The receptor was derived from a man aged 30 to 39 in good health. This chain links TRBV7-9 with TRBJ1-1, with D perhaps TRBD1 (5 bases). The source material was naive CD4+ T cells sorted from blood. Subset described: CD45RA+ positively selected. The CDR3 spells CASSPTAGLNTEAFF. CDR3 DNA sequence: TGTGCCAGCAGCCCCACTGCGGGACTTAACACTGAAGCTTTCTTT.